A single sample is the source of the 8 T cell receptor beta chains below, sequenced in a study of T cells in Graves' hyperthyroidism and ophthalmopathy. Researchers took RNA transcripts and amplified the TCR beta CDR3 regions from them. The HTBI primer set drove a first-round RT-PCR of the TCR CDR3. TCRdb used MiXCR to reprocess the multiplex PCR reads, holding one entry per CDR3 protein. The table has 450,000 to 600,000 distinct CDR3 sequences, less than 20% seen once; the top ten hold 40% to 50%. Sequences were obtained from blood. These receptors came from a man between 35 and 55 years old with Graves' ophthalmopathy.

The chain links TRBV15 to TRBJ2-2; a weak D match, TRBD2 (5 bases). The CDR3 has 12 amino acids. Germline assignment: CDR1 LNHNV and CDR2 YYDKDF (reference sequence). V was pared by 8 bases and J by 5 bases, with 9 bases between. In DNA, the CDR3 is TGTGCCACCCTAGGCGGGACCGGGGAGCTGTTTTTT. Encoded protein: CATLGGTGELFF.

In this sample, this clonotype turned up many times. The J gene is TRBJ2-3, the V gene TRBV2; 9 bases align to TRBD2. The CDR3 is made up of 15 amino acids. Germline CDR1 SNHLY, CDR2 FYNNEI. The ends lost 5 bases at V and 4 bases at J; junction bases unmatched: 7. In nucleotides, the CDR3 is TGTGCCAGCAGTAGTAGCGGGAGTAGGGCAGATACGCAGTATTTT. Translated: CASSSSGSRADTQYF. Complete variable domain (other parts from reference TRBV2 and TRBJ2-3): EPEVTQTPSHQVTQMGQEVILRCVPISNHLYFYWYRQILGQKVEFLVSFYNNEISEKSEIFDDQFSVERPDGSNFTLKIRSTKLEDSAMYFCASSSSGSRADTQYFGPGTRLTVL.

This clonotype was recorded at least ten times. The genes are TRBV28 and TRBJ1-1, with a weak D call TRBD1 (6 bases). This CDR3 has 13 residues. The germline V and J ends were trimmed by 7 bases and 5 bases, with 14 bases remaining between them. The germline V gene encodes CDR1 MDHEN and CDR2 SYDVKM. CDR3 nucleotide sequence: TGTGCCAGCAACTTGGGGGGGCGAACTGAAGCTTTCTTT. Translating gives CASNLGGRTEAFF.

The chain uses TRBV7-2 and TRBJ2-1, with a weak D call TRBD1 (6 bases). The V and J ends lost 1 base and 5 bases respectively, with 9 bases between them. Germline V gene sequence: CDR1 SGHTA, CDR2 FQGNSA. CDR3 length equals 14 residues. This chain's CDR3 is CASSLGGHHNEQFF. The CDR3 coding sequence is TGTGCCAGCAGCTTAGGGGGACACCACAATGAGCAGTTCTTC. Full variable domain (remainder filled in from reference TRBV7-2 and TRBJ2-1): GAGVSQSPSNKVTEKGKDVELRCDPISGHTALYWYRQSLGQGLEFLIYFQGNSAPDKSGLPSDRFSAERTGGSVSTLTIQRTQQEDSAVYLCASSLGGHHNEQFFGPGTRLTVL.

In its sample, this clonotype was seen a few times. This chain connects TRBV7-2 to TRBJ2-7; TRBD2 agrees at 10 bases. Germline lookup yields CDR1 SGHTA and CDR2 FQGNSA. The trim removed 6 bases at V and 2 bases at J, leaving 7 bases unmatched. The CDR3 spans 15 residues. Written as DNA, the CDR3 is TGTGCCAGCAGGTCGAGCGGGGGGGCGGCCTACGAGCAGTACTTC. Its protein is CASRSSGGAAYEQYF.

V usage is TRBV6-5 and J usage is TRBJ2-7, with 8 bases that match TRBD1. CDR1 and CDR2 (germline): MNHEY, SVGAGI. The ends lost 0 bases at V and 1 base at J; junction bases unmatched: 2. The CDR3 sequence is 15 residues long. CDR3 sequence reads: CASSYSGQASYEQYF. Here the CDR3 DNA reads TGTGCCAGCAGTTACTCGGGACAGGCGTCCTACGAGCAGTACTTC.

The chain couples TRBV3-1 to TRBJ1-6, with D tentatively TRBD1 (6 bases). Germline loops: CDR1 LGHDT, CDR2 YNNKEL (reference sequence). Trimming cost V 3 bases and J 5 bases, with 11 bases left between them. The CDR3 consists of 15 residues. CDR3 coding DNA: TGTGCCAGCAGCCACCGCTCAGGGGATAATTCACCCCTCCACTTT. Amino acids: CASSHRSGDNSPLHF. Filled out from reference TRBV3-1 and TRBJ1-6, the complete variable domain reads DTAVSQTPKYLVTQMGNDKSIKCEQNLGHDTMYWYKQDSKKFLKIMFSYNNKELIINETVPNRFSPKSPDKAHLNLHINSLELGDSAVYFCASSHRSGDNSPLHFGNGTRLTVT.

This clonotype has a single count. V usage is TRBV7-3 and J usage is TRBJ2-3, with D uncertain. V was clipped by 7 bases and J by 2 bases, with 13 bases between them. Germline V lookup: CDR1 SGHTA, CDR2 FQGTGA. This CDR3 contains 14 residues. CDR3 residues: CASNPGNPTDTQYF. The CDR3 DNA sequence: TGTGCCAGCAATCCGGGTAATCCCACAGATACGCAGTATTTT.